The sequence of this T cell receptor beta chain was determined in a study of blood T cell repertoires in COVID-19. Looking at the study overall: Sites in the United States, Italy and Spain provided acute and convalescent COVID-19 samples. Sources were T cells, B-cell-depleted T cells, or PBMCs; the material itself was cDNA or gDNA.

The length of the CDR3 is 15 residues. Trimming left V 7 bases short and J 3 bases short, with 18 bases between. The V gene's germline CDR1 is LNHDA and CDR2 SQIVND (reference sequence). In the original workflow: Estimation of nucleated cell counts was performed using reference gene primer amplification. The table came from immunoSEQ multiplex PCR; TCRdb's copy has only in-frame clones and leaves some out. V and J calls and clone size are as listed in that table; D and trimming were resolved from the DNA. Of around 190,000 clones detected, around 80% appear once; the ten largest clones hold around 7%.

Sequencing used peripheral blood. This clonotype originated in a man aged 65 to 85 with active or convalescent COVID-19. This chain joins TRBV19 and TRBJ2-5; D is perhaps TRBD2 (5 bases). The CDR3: CASKDSGGAEETQYF. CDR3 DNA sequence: TGTGCCAGTAAGGATAGTGGAGGAGCGGAAGAGACCCAGTACTTC. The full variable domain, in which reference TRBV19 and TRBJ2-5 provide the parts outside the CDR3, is DGGITQSPKYLFRKEGQNVTLSCEQNLNHDAMYWYRQDPGQGLRLIYYSQIVNDFQKGDIAEGYSVSREKKESFPLTVTSAQKNPTAFYLCASKDSGGAEETQYFGPGTRLLVL.